These T cell receptor beta chains were read from a single sample in a study of cytomegalovirus exposure and HLA in healthy donors. Clones were sequenced by immunoSEQ multiplex PCR, and TCRdb holds only the in-frame ones, with some missing. The top ten clones hold just under 3% of a sample with more than 110,000 clones, roughly nine tenths of them seen once. The sequencing sample was made of PBMCs. These receptors came from a man aged 18 to 30 in good health and CMV-seronegative. The CDR3 runs from the conserved cysteine through the conserved F or W. D genes are given only for firm matches. Only some rows state a clone size, as once, few, many or a class for expanded clones.

J: TRBJ2-3
V: TRBV5-1
D: TRBD2
size: .
DNA: TGCGCCAGCAGCCCCCGGACTAGCGGGAGTCCAGATACGCAGTATTTT
CDR3: CASSPRTSGSPDTQYF

J: TRBJ1-1
V: TRBV6-1
D: .
size: .
DNA: TGTGCCAGCAGTGAAAGGGGGTTGGGCACTGAAGCTTTCTTT
CDR3: CASSERGLGTEAFF

J: TRBJ2-2
V: TRBV5-1
D: TRBD1
size: few
DNA: TGCGCCAGCAGCTTGGGGGACAGGGACACCGGGGAGCTGTTTTTT
CDR3: CASSLGDRDTGELFF

J: TRBJ2-7
V: TRBV7-2
D: .
size: .
DNA: TGTGCCAGCAGCTTGGGACGGGGGAGACTCTCCTACGAGCAGTACTTC
CDR3: CASSLGRGRLSYEQYF

J: TRBJ2-1
V: TRBV28
D: TRBD1
size: .
DNA: TGTGCCAGCAGTTTTTTTACAGGACAGGGGAGGAATGAGCAGTTCTTC
CDR3: CASSFFTGQGRNEQFF

J: TRBJ1-1
V: TRBV27
D: .
size: .
DNA: TGTGCCAGCAGTTTATCGGGATCCCCTAGCCCGAGGTTCACTGAAGCTTTCTTT
CDR3: CASSLSGSPSPRFTEAFF

J: TRBJ2-7
V: TRBV10-3
D: TRBD2
size: .
DNA: TGTGCCATCAGTGACCAGCGGGGGGGAATCTACGAGCAGTACTTC
CDR3: CAISDQRGGIYEQYF

J: TRBJ2-7
V: TRBV7-9
D: TRBD1
size: .
DNA: TGTGCCAGCAGCACGGGACAGGGGGCGCGTGAGCAGTACTTC
CDR3: CASSTGQGAREQYF

J: TRBJ2-4
V: TRBV5-6
D: TRBD1
size: .
DNA: TGTGCCAGCAGCTTGGCCGAGGCAGGGGGAAACGGCATTCAGTACTTC
CDR3: CASSLAEAGGNGIQYF

J: TRBJ2-7
V: TRBV5-6
D: TRBD1
size: .
DNA: TGTGCCAGCAGCCCGCCCGGGGACAGCTATTCCTACGAGCAGTACTTC
CDR3: CASSPPGDSYSYEQYF

J: TRBJ1-1
V: TRBV27
D: .
size: .
DNA: TGTGCCAGCCACCTCGCGGTGAACACTGAAGCTTTCTTT
CDR3: CASHLAVNTEAFF

J: TRBJ1-1
V: TRBV6-5
D: .
size: .
DNA: TGTGCCAGCAGTTTTTACAGGGTCGGAGACACTGAAGCTTTCTTT
CDR3: CASSFYRVGDTEAFF

J: TRBJ2-2
V: TRBV5-6
D: TRBD1
size: .
DNA: TGTGCCAGCAGCCGAGGGGGCCTTTACACCGGGGAGCTGTTTTTT
CDR3: CASSRGGLYTGELFF

J: TRBJ1-6
V: TRBV6-4
D: TRBD1
size: medium-sized
DNA: TGTGCCAGCAGTGACTCGACAGGGGGCTCACCCCTCCACTTT
CDR3: CASSDSTGGSPLHF

J: TRBJ1-4
V: TRBV5-1
D: TRBD1
size: .
DNA: TGCGCCAGCAGCTTATTAGGGGGCGAGGAAAAACTGTTTTTT
CDR3: CASSLLGGEEKLFF

J: TRBJ2-5
V: TRBV28
D: .
size: once
DNA: TGTGCCAGCAGGGGGACACGGACCCAAGAGACCCAGTACTTC
CDR3: CASRGTRTQETQYF

J: TRBJ1-6
V: TRBV7-8
D: .
size: .
DNA: TGTGCCAGCAGCTTACTGACTCTAACAGGGAGTGCCTATAATTCACCCCTCCACTTT
CDR3: CASSLLTLTGSAYNSPLHF

J: TRBJ1-6
V: TRBV6-4
D: .
size: .
DNA: TGTGCCAGCAGTGACTCCCCAGGGGATAATTCACCCCTCCACTTT
CDR3: CASSDSPGDNSPLHF

J: TRBJ2-5
V: TRBV5-4
D: TRBD2
size: .
DNA: TGTGCCAGCAGCTCAGCGGGGGAAGAGACCCAGTACTTC
CDR3: CASSSAGEETQYF

J: TRBJ2-7
V: TRBV29-1
D: TRBD2
size: once
DNA: TGCAGCGTTGGGGGACTAGCGGGGGGAACCTACGAGCAGTACTTC
CDR3: CSVGGLAGGTYEQYF

J: TRBJ2-5
V: TRBV5-1
D: .
size: .
DNA: TGCGCCAGCAGCTTAGCCTTAGGCGGCGAAGAGACCCAGTACTTC
CDR3: CASSLALGGEETQYF

J: TRBJ2-2
V: TRBV19
D: .
size: .
DNA: TGTGCCAGTAGTATCAGGGGTAGCACCGGGGAGCTGTTTTTT
CDR3: CASSIRGSTGELFF

J: TRBJ1-2
V: TRBV28
D: .
size: .
DNA: TGTGCCAGCAGTTTTAGGACATGGCCTAACTATGGCTACACCTTC
CDR3: CASSFRTWPNYGYTF

J: TRBJ2-3
V: TRBV2
D: .
size: .
DNA: TGTGCCAGCAGTCCTGTAGCGGACCTTGGTGGGGGTACGCAGTATTTT
CDR3: CASSPVADLGGGTQYF

J: TRBJ1-5
V: TRBV21-1
D: .
size: few
DNA: TGTGCCAGCAGCACCGTCTTAAGCAATCAGCCCCAGCATTTT
CDR3: CASSTVLSNQPQHF

J: TRBJ2-3
V: TRBV29-1
D: TRBD2
size: .
DNA: TGCAGCGTTGTTCCTAGCGGGAGGGCCCAAGATACGCAGTATTTT
CDR3: CSVVPSGRAQDTQYF

J: TRBJ1-1
V: TRBV15
D: .
size: .
DNA: TGTGCCACCAGCAGAGATATGGGCGGGGTGAACACTGAAGCTTTCTTT
CDR3: CATSRDMGGVNTEAFF

J: TRBJ2-2
V: TRBV5-1
D: TRBD1
size: .
DNA: TGCGCCAGCAGCCCGGGACAGCTCACCGGGGAGCTGTTTTTT
CDR3: CASSPGQLTGELFF

J: TRBJ2-1
V: TRBV2
D: TRBD1
size: .
DNA: TGTGCCACCTACAGGGGCGCCTACAATGAGCAGTTCTTC
CDR3: CATYRGAYNEQFF

J: TRBJ2-4
V: TRBV19
D: .
size: .
DNA: TGTGCCAGTAAACATATTACAGGGTCAACCAAAAACATTCAGTACTTC
CDR3: CASKHITGSTKNIQYF

J: TRBJ2-2
V: TRBV5-4
D: .
size: .
DNA: TGTGCCAGCAGCTTGTCGACTCACACCGGGGAGCTGTTTTTT
CDR3: CASSLSTHTGELFF

J: TRBJ1-5
V: TRBV27
D: .
size: .
DNA: TGTGCCAGCAGTTTAGTCGGGGTCGGCAATCAGCCCCAGCATTTT
CDR3: CASSLVGVGNQPQHF

J: TRBJ1-1
V: TRBV29-1
D: .
size: .
DNA: TGCAGCCCGGGGATTGAGGGAACTGAAGCTTTCTTT
CDR3: CSPGIEGTEAFF

J: TRBJ2-1
V: TRBV6-1
D: .
size: once
DNA: TGTGCCAGCAACTCGAGAGAGCAGTTCTTC
CDR3: CASNSREQFF